Listed below are T cell receptor beta chains from one sample, sequenced in a study of blood T cell repertoires in COVID-19. Only in-frame clones appear in the TCRdb table, and some are missing; sequencing was by immunoSEQ multiplex PCR. Of a few hundred thousand clones in the sample, 80% to 85% were seen once. What was sequenced was peripheral blood. The receptor source for this set is a person between 65 and 79 years old with COVID-19, enrolled during active disease. CDR3s include the opening cysteine and the closing phenylalanine or tryptophan. D genes are given only for firm matches. Size values are once, few and many counts, or a class for expanded clones, and some rows have none.

-	-	TRBJ2-2	TRBV5-1	CASSFNSFTGELFF	TGCGCCAGCAGCTTTAACAGTTTCACCGGGGAGCTGTTTTTT
few	-	TRBJ1-5	TRBV28	CARRQRWGQPQHF	TGTGCCAGAAGACAGAGGTGGGGACAGCCCCAGCATTTT
-	-	TRBJ2-3	TRBV7-9	CASSLDLVPDTQYF	TGTGCCAGCAGCTTAGACCTAGTTCCAGATACGCAGTATTTT
-	-	TRBJ1-1	TRBV16	CASSQDMNTEAFF	TGTGCCAGCAGCCAGGACATGAACACTGAAGCTTTCTTT
-	TRBD2	TRBJ2-7	TRBV7-2	CASSLELRGGFDEQYF	TGTGCCAGCAGCTTAGAACTTCGGGGGGGGTTTGACGAGCAGTACTTC
-	-	TRBJ1-3	TRBV30	CAWSPDSGNTIYF	TGTGCCTGGAGTCCAGACTCTGGAAACACCATATATTTT
-	TRBD1	TRBJ2-7	TRBV28	CASTRTGGVGEQYF	TGTGCCAGCACGAGGACAGGGGGGGTTGGCGAGCAGTACTTC
-	TRBD2	TRBJ2-7	TRBV15	CATSRSTSGGAYEQYF	TGTGCCACCAGCAGATCTACTAGCGGGGGGGCTTACGAGCAGTACTTC
-	-	TRBJ2-7	TRBV19	CASSVSYSGEQYF	TGTGCCAGTAGTGTGTCCTACAGCGGCGAGCAGTACTTC
-	TRBD2	TRBJ2-5	TRBV7-9	CASSLRLADQETQYF	TGTGCCAGCAGCTTAAGGCTAGCGGACCAAGAGACCCAGTACTTC
-	-	TRBJ1-2	TRBV6-6	CASSYVPRDGYTF	TGTGCCAGCAGTTACGTCCCGCGGGATGGCTACACCTTC
-	TRBD2	TRBJ2-7	TRBV6-6	CASSYSASGSYEQYF	TGTGCCAGCAGTTACTCTGCTAGCGGCTCCTACGAGCAGTACTTC
-	TRBD1	TRBJ1-6	TRBV5-3	CARSIGTVCNSPLHF	TGTGCCAGAAGCATCGGGACAGTTTGTAATTCACCCCTCCACTTT
few	TRBD1	TRBJ2-2	TRBV19	CASSPPTGGAGTGELFF	TGTGCCAGTAGTCCTCCAACAGGGGGCGCAGGGACCGGGGAGCTGTTTTTT
few	TRBD1	TRBJ1-1	TRBV7-8	CASSLALGGQGPEAFF	TGTGCCAGCAGCTTAGCGCTCGGAGGACAGGGCCCTGAAGCTTTCTTT
-	TRBD1	TRBJ1-5	TRBV3-1/TRBV3-2	CASSQDLTGPDQPQHF	TGTGCCAGCAGCCAAGATTTGACAGGGCCGGATCAGCCCCAGCATTTT
-	TRBD2	TRBJ2-7	TRBV29-1	CSVVTSAYEQYF	TGCAGCGTTGTTACTAGCGCCTACGAGCAGTACTTC
-	-	TRBJ2-1	TRBV6-5	CASSYSTGRGYNEQFF	TGTGCCAGCAGTTACTCGACCGGAAGGGGGTACAATGAGCAGTTCTTC
-	TRBD1	TRBJ1-2	TRBV7-2	CASSLVGTAYGYTF	TGTGCCAGCAGCTTAGTTGGGACAGCATATGGCTACACCTTC
-	-	TRBJ1-1	TRBV5-6	CASSLTGTEAFF	TGTGCCAGCAGCTTGACAGGGACTGAAGCTTTCTTT
-	-	TRBJ2-7	TRBV11-2	CASSNRLEQYF	TGTGCCAGCTCAAACAGGCTTGAGCAGTACTTC
-	-	TRBJ1-2	TRBV3-1/TRBV3-2	CASSPQGQGQRGYTF	TGTGCCAGCAGCCCTCAAGGTCAGGGTCAGAGGGGCTACACCTTC
-	TRBD2	TRBJ2-1	TRBV27	CARLQAGTSGENNEQFF	TGTGCCAGGTTACAAGCCGGGACTAGCGGGGAAAACAATGAGCAGTTCTTC
-	-	TRBJ1-1	TRBV3-1/TRBV3-2	CASSQVVGGNTEAFF	TGTGCCAGCAGCCAAGTAGTAGGGGGGAACACTGAAGCTTTCTTT
-	TRBD1	TRBJ1-5	TRBV6-5	CASRKGTGGAQPQHF	TGTGCCAGCAGAAAAGGGACAGGGGGCGCCCAGCCCCAGCATTTT